A selection of T cell receptor beta chains follows, all from one sample in a study of blood T cell repertoires in COVID-19. Clones were sequenced by immunoSEQ multiplex PCR, and TCRdb holds only the in-frame ones, with some missing. The sample lists about 140,000 clones, nearly 85% occurring once. Sequenced material: PBMCs or T cells enriched from blood (not recorded which). Every receptor here comes from a man in his fifties in a cohort exposed to, infected with or recovered from COVID-19 (not recorded which). CDR3s include the opening cysteine and the closing phenylalanine or tryptophan. The D gene is left open where the match is weak. Some rows have no size entry. The others give once, few or many, or a class for an expanded clone.

>-|-|TRBJ1-4|TRBV27
TGTGCCAGCAGTTCGGGCCGAGGGCGTGAAAAACTGTTTTTT
CASSSGRGREKLFF
>-|-|TRBJ2-7|TRBV21-1
TGCCACCCTCGGAAGGGGGTTAACTACGAGCAGTACTTC
CHPRKGVNYEQYF
>-|-|TRBJ1-2|TRBV5-4
TGTGCCAGCAGCTTTCGGAGGGATGGCTACACCTTC
CASSFRRDGYTF
>-|-|TRBJ2-1|TRBV5-1
TGCGCCAGCAGCTTGGCTGCGATCGATGAGCAGTTCTTC
CASSLAAIDEQFF
>-|TRBD1|TRBJ1-2|TRBV18
TGTGCCAGCTCAGCAGGGGGCCCCATCTATGGCTACACCTTC
CASSAGGPIYGYTF
>-|TRBD2|TRBJ2-3|TRBV7-8
TGTGCCAGCAGCTTAGAAGCGGGGGGGGCCACAGATACGCAGTATTTT
CASSLEAGGATDTQYF
>once|-|TRBJ1-5|TRBV21-1
TGTGCCAGCCCTTGGACAGGGCCCCATCAGCCCCAGCATTTT
CASPWTGPHQPQHF
>-|TRBD2|TRBJ2-1|TRBV5-1
TGCGCCAGCAGCTCCCGGCTTGGTAGCGGGGACAATGAGCAGTTCTTC
CASSSRLGSGDNEQFF
>-|TRBD2|TRBJ2-2|TRBV5-6
TGTGCCAGCAGCTTACCGGGACTAGCGGTTACCGGGGAGCTGTTTTTT
CASSLPGLAVTGELFF
>-|-|TRBJ2-3|TRBV11-2
TGTGCCAGCAGCTTACTTAGTTCATCCACAGATACGCAGTATTTT
CASSLLSSSTDTQYF
>-|-|TRBJ2-6|TRBV19
TGTGCCAGTAGTCCTATTAGCGGCCAGAGCTCTGGGGCCAACGTCCTGACTTTC
CASSPISGQSSGANVLTF
>-|-|TRBJ1-4|TRBV4-1
TGCGCCAGCAGTCACACCGGACTAAATGAAAAACTGTTTTTT
CASSHTGLNEKLFF
>-|-|TRBJ1-1|TRBV3-1/TRBV3-2
TGTGCCAGCAGCCCCCCCCGGGGGTCCACTGAAGCTTTCTTT
CASSPPRGSTEAFF
>-|-|TRBJ2-1|TRBV29-1
TGCAGCGTAAGAGGAGGACCAAAGAGTACCTACAATGAGCAGTTCTTC
CSVRGGPKSTYNEQFF
>once|-|TRBJ2-1|TRBV11-2
TGTGCCAGCAGCTTATTTGCGGACGGGGGTTCCTACAATGAGCAGTTCTTC
CASSLFADGGSYNEQFF
>-|-|TRBJ1-2|TRBV3-1/TRBV3-2
TGTGCCAGCAGCCAAGTATACTCAGAGCAGGGCCCTTATGGCTACACCTTC
CASSQVYSEQGPYGYTF
>-|-|TRBJ1-1|TRBV29-1
TGCAGCGTTGTGGAGGGAGGCAAGAACACTGAAGCTTTCTTT
CSVVEGGKNTEAFF
>-|-|TRBJ2-3|TRBV12-3/TRBV12-4
TGTGCCAGCAGCTGGGCGGATACGCAGTATTTT
CASSWADTQYF
>-|-|TRBJ2-3|TRBV30
TGTGCCTGGAGTCGGTTGACAGGAAGCACAGATACGCAGTATTTT
CAWSRLTGSTDTQYF
>-|-|TRBJ1-6|TRBV14
TGTGCCAGCGGAAATTTTCAGGGCGCCAATTCACCCCTCCACTTT
CASGNFQGANSPLHF
>few|TRBD1|TRBJ1-6|TRBV9
TGTGCCAGCGGCCCGGGACAGTACCGATCACCCCTCCACTTT
CASGPGQYRSPLHF